The present T cell receptor beta chain was sequenced within a study of shared clonotypes between healthy human individuals. Study-level findings and limits: Naive CD4 clonotype sharing across a few donors was about 5%.

Per the authors' pipeline: With immunoSEQ giving junction-only sequences and no quality scores, filtering differed. Data came from immunoSEQ multiplex PCR; TCRdb stores just in-frame clones and leaves some out. For V, J and clone size, that table is used; D and trimming come from the DNA. The table shows some 1 million clones, with 75% occurring only once. Comment on this clone: The antigen remains undetermined.

Germline-derived CDR1 and CDR2 are MNHNS and SASEGT. The V end was cut by 1 base, the J end by 10 bases, with 14 bases between. CDR3 length: 15 amino acids. Each sample came from a Caucasian adult donor living in Nashville, Tennessee. This sequence originates from a man younger than 35 in good health. Specimen: memory CD4+ T cells sorted from blood. The subset is: CD45RA-negative fraction. The V gene is TRBV6-1, the J gene TRBJ1-6; no definite D call. The CDR3, as DNA: TGTGCCAGCAGTGAAGGGTATGCAGCGGGCTCACCCCTCCACTTT. Encoded protein: CASSEGYAAGSPLHF.